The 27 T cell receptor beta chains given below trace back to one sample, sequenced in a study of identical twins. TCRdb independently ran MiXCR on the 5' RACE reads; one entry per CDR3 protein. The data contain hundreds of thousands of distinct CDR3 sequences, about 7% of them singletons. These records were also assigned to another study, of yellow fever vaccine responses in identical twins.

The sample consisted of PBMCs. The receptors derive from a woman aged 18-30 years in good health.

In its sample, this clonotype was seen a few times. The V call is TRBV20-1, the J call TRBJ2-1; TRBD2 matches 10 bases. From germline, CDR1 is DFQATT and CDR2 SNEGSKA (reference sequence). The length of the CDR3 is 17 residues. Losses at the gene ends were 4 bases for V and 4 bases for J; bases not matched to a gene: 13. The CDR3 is CSAIPVLSGRRYNEQFF. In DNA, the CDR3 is TGCAGTGCTATTCCCGTCCTTAGCGGGAGGCGGTACAATGAGCAGTTCTTC.

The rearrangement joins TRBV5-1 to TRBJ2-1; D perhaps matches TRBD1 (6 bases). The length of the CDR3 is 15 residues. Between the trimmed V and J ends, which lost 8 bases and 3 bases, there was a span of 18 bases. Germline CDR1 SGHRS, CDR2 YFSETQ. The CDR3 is CASRITGNDYNEQFF. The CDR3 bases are TGCGCCAGTCGAATTACAGGGAACGACTACAATGAGCAGTTCTTC. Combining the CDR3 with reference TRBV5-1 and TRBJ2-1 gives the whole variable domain KAGVTQTPRYLIKTRGQQVTLSCSPISGHRSVSWYQQTPGQGLQFLFEYFSETQRNKGNFPGRFSGRQFSNSRSEMNVSTLELGDSALYLCASRITGNDYNEQFFGPGTRLTVL.

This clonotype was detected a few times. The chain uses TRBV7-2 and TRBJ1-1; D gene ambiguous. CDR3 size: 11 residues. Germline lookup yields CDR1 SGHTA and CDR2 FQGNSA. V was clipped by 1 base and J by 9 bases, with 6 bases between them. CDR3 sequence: CASSLGPQAFF. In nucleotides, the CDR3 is TGTGCCAGCAGCTTAGGGCCACAAGCTTTCTTT.

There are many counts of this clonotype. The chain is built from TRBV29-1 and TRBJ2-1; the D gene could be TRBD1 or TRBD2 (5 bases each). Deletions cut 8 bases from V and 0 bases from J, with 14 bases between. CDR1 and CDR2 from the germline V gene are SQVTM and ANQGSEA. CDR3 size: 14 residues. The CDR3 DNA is TGCAGCTCAGGAGGAGACAGCTCCTACAATGAGCAGTTCTTC. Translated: CSSGGDSSYNEQFF.

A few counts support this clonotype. Here the CDR3 DNA reads TGTGCCAGCAGTGACGAGGGACCCTCTGGAAACACCATATATTTT. This gives the protein CASSDEGPSGNTIYF. The chain recombines TRBV25-1 with TRBJ1-3, with a possible D match to TRBD1 (5 bases). The CDR3 totals 15 residues. The V end lost 3 bases, the J end lost 0 bases, and 9 bases lay between the germline ends. Germline V gives CDR1 MGHDK, CDR2 SYGVNS.

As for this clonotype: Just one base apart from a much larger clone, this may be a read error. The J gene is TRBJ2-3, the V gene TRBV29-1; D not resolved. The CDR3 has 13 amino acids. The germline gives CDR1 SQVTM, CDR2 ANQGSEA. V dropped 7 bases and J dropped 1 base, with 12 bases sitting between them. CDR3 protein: CSASRRRTDTQYF. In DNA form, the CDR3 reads TGCAGCGCCTCCAGGCGACGCACAGATACGCAGTATTTT.

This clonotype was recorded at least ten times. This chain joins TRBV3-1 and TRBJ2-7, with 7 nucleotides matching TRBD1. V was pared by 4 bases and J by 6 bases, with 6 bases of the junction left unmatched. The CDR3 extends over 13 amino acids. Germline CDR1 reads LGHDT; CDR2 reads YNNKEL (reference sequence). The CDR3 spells CASSRRQGLEQYF. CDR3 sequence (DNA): TGTGCCAGCAGCCGAAGACAGGGCCTCGAGCAGTACTTC.

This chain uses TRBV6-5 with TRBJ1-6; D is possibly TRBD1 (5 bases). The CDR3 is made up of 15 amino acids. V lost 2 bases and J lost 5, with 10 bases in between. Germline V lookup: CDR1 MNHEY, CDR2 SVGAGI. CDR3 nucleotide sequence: TGTGCCAGCAGTTACGGGGCTTCCAATAATTCACCCCTCCACTTT. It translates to CASSYGASNNSPLHF.

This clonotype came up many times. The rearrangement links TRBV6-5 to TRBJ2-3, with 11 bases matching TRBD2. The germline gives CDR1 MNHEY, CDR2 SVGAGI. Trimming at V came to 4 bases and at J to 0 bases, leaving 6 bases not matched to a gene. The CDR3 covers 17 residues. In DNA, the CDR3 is TGTGCCAGCAGTTCCTGGACTAGCGGGTACAGCACAGATACGCAGTATTTT. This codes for CASSSWTSGYSTDTQYF.

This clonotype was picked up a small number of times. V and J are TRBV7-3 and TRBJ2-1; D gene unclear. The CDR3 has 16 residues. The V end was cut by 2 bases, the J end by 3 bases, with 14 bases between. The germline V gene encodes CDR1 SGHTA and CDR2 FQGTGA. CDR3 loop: CASSLPTRAGYNEQFF. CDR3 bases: TGTGCCAGCAGCTTACCTACGAGAGCTGGCTACAATGAGCAGTTCTTC.

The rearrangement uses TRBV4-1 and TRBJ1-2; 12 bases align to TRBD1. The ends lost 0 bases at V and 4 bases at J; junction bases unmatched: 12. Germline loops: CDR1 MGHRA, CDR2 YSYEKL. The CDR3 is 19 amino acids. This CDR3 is CASSQEIWDRGPYIYGYTF. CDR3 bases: TGCGCCAGCAGCCAAGAGATTTGGGACAGGGGGCCCTACATCTATGGCTACACCTTC.

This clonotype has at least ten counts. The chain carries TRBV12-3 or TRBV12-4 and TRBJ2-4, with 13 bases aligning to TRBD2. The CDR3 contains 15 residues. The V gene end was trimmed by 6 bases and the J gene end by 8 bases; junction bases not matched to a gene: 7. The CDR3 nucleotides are TGTGCCAGCAGGAGGACTAGCGGGGGCCGGGACATTCAGTACTTC. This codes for CASRRTSGGRDIQYF.

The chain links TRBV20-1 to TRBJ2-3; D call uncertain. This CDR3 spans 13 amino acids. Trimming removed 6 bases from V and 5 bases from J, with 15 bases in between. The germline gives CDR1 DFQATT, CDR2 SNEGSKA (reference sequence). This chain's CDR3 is CSAPPGQLDTQYF. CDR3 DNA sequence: TGCAGTGCACCCCCGGGCCAATTAGATACGCAGTATTTT.

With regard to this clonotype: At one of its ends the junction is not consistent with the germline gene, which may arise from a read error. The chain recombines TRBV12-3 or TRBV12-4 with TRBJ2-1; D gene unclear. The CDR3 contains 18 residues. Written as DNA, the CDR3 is TGTACCAGCAGTTTAGAACGCAGGATAGTGGAGATGCGCGATGAGCAGTTCTTC. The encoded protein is CTSSLERRIVEMRDEQFF.

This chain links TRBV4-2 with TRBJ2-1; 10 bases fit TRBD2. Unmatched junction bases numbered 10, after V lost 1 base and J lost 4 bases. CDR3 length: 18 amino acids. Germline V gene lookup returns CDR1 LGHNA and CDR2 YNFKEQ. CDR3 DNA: TGTGCCAGCAGCCAAGGCCCCGTTGTAGCGGGGGGTTACAATGAGCAGTTCTTC. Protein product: CASSQGPVVAGGYNEQFF.

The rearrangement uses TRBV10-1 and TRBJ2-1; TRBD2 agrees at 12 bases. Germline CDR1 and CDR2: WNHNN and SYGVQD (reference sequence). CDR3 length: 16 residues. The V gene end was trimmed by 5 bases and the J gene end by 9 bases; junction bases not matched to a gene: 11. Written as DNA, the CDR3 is TGCGCCAGCAGTCTGACTAGCGGGGGCCCAGGGGCTGAGCAGTTCTTC. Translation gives CASSLTSGGPGAEQFF.

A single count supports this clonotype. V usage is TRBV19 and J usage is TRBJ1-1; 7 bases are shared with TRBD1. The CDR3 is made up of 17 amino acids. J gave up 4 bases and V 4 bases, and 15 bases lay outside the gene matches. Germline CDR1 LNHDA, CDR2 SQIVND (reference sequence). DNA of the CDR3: TGTGCCAGTAGTACCCCGCCCCTATTACAGGGGCCCACTGAAGCTTTCTTT. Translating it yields CASSTPPLLQGPTEAFF.

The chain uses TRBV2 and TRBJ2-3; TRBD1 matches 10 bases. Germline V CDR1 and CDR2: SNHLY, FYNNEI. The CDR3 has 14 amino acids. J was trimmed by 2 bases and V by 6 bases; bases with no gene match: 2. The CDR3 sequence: CASRGQGNTDTQYF. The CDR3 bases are TGTGCCAGCAGGGGACAGGGGAACACAGATACGCAGTATTTT.

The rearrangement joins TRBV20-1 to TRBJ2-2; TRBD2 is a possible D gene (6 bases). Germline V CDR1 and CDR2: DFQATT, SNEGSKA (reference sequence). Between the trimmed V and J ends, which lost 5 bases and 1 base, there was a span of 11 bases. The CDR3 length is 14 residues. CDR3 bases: TGCAGTGCTGGGGTGCGGGGGAACACCGGGGAGCTGTTTTTT. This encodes CSAGVRGNTGELFF.

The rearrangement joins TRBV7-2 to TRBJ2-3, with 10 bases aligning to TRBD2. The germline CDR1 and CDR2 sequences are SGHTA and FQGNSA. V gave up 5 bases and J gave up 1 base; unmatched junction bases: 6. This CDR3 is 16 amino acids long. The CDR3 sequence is CASSGLGTSGTDTQYF. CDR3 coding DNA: TGTGCCAGCAGCGGGCTCGGGACTAGCGGCACAGATACGCAGTATTTT.

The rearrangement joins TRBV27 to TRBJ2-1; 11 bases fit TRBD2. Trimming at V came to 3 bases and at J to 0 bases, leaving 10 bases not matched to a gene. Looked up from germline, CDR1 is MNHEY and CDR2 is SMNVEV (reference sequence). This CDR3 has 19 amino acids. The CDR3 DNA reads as TGTGCCAGCAGTTTTGGGTGGACTAGCGGGCGGAGCTCCTACAATGAGCAGTTCTTC. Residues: CASSFGWTSGRSSYNEQFF.

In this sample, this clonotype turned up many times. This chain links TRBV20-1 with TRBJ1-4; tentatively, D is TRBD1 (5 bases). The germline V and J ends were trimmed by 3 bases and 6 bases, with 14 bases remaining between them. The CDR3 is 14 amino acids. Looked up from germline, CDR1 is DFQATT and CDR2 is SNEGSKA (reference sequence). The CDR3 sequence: CSARGPIEYEKLFF. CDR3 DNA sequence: TGCAGTGCTAGGGGGCCTATCGAGTATGAAAAACTGTTTTTT.

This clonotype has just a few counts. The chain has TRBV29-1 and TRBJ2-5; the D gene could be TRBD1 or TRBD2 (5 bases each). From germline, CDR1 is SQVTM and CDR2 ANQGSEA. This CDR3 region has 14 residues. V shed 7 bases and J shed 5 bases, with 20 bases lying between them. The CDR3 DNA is TGCAGCGCCGGATCGGGGCTAGCCGCGGAGACCCAGTACTTC. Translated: CSAGSGLAAETQYF.

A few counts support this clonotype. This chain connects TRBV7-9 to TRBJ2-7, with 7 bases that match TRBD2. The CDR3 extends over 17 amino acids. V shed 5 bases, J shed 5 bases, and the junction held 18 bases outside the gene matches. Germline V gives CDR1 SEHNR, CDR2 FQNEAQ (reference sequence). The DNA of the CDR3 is TGTGCCAGCAGCCCTCGAGGGTCGGGGGGTCGGGAGGACGAGCAGTACTTC. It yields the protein CASSPRGSGGREDEQYF.

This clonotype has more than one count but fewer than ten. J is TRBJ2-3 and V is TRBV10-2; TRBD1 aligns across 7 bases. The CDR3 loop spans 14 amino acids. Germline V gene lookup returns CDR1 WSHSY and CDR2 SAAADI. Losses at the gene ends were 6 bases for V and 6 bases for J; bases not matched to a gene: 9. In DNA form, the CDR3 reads TGCGCCAGCAGAACCCCGGACAGGCGGGATACGCAGTATTTT. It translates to CASRTPDRRDTQYF.

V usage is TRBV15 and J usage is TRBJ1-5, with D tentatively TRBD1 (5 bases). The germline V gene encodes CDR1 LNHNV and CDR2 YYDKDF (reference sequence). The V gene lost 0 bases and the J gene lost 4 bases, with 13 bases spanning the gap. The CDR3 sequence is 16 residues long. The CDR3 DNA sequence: TGTGCCACCAGCAGAGATTATCTTGGGGGGAATCAGCCCCAGCATTTT. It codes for CATSRDYLGGNQPQHF.

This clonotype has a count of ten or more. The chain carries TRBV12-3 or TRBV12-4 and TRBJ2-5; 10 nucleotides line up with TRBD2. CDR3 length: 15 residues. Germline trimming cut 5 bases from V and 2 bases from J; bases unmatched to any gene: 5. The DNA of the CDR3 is TGTGCCAGCAGTAAGCGGGGGGGCCTTCAAGAGACCCAGTACTTC. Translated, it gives CASSKRGGLQETQYF.